One and the same sample provided the 22 T cell receptor beta chains below, sequenced in a study of T cell repertoires in cytomegalovirus infection (dated by TCRdb to between 2019 and 2020). The run used an Illumina HiSeq 1500. The public reads were quality trimmed at Q25 with fastp and then assembled into clones with MiXCR by TCRdb, keeping productive beta chains. Duplicate CDR3 protein sequences are folded into a single record with the most common DNA and genes. Recorded for this sample are some 390,000 distinct CDR3 sequences; about a sixth of them occurred a single time. The ten largest clones represent around 9.3% of the sample. Sequencing used PBMCs. These receptors all stem from a human donor in good health (CMV status not recorded). Some clones in this sample may be carry-over from other donors' samples.

The chain employs TRBV19 and TRBJ1-2; no clear D gene. CDR3 size: 12 residues. The germline V gene encodes CDR1 LNHDA and CDR2 SQIVND (reference sequence). V was cut by 4 bases and J by 3 bases, with 6 bases left in between. CDR3 in amino acids: CASSTSYYGYTF. CDR3 nucleotide sequence: TGTGCCAGTAGTACGTCTTACTATGGCTACACCTTC.

To note about this clonotype: A much larger clone differs by one base, so this may be a read error. This sequence joins TRBV19 and TRBJ1-6, with 8 bases identical to TRBD1. The CDR3 loop spans 15 amino acids. V trimming: 3 bases; J trimming: 5 bases; junction bases outside the gene matches: 3. Germline V gene sequence: CDR1 LNHDA, CDR2 SQIVND (reference sequence). The CDR3 loop reads CASSIPDRDNSPLHF. Written as DNA, the CDR3 is TGTGCCAGTAGTATCCCGGACAGGGATAATTCACCCCTCCACTTT.

This clonotype was seen a few times. The rearrangement uses TRBV29-1 and TRBJ2-6; either TRBD1 or TRBD2 may supply D (5 bases each). V lost 7 bases, J lost 0 bases, and 13 bases lay in between. The CDR3 is 15 residues long. Looked up from germline, CDR1 is SQVTM and CDR2 is ANQGSEA. The CDR3 DNA follows: TGCAGCGCTACGGGACGAAACTCTGGGGCCAACGTCCTGACTTTC. It specifies CSATGRNSGANVLTF.

This clonotype was seen ten or more times. The rearrangement joins TRBV7-8 to TRBJ1-6, with TRBD1 matching 10 bases. V was clipped by 6 bases and J by 11 bases; unmatched bases: 13. Germline V gene lookup returns CDR1 SGHVS and CDR2 FQNEAQ. The CDR3 length is 16 residues. The CDR3 DNA is TGTGCCAGCAGTCGCGGACAGGGGGTATCGAGTGCACCCCTCCACTTT. As protein: CASSRGQGVSSAPLHF.

This clonotype was detected ten times or more. The genes are TRBV6-1 and TRBJ2-1; D is perhaps TRBD2 (7 bases). Between the trimmed V and J ends, which lost 0 bases and 8 bases, there was a span of 17 bases. Germline CDR1 is MNHNS and CDR2 is SASEGT. The CDR3 contains 16 residues. CDR3 DNA: TGTGCCAGCAGTGAAGCCAGGAGTTGGGGGGGCGATGAGCAGTTCTTC. It is translated as CASSEARSWGGDEQFF.

There are a few counts of this clonotype. This chain uses TRBV29-1 with TRBJ2-3; 11 nucleotides align to TRBD2. V dropped 3 bases and J dropped 0; count of bases not matched to a gene: 2. In germline, CDR1 is SQVTM, CDR2 ANQGSEA. The length of the CDR3 is 15 residues. CDR3 DNA: TGCAGCGTTGAGGGGACTAGCGGAAGCACAGATACGCAGTATTTT. It translates to CSVEGTSGSTDTQYF.

This clonotype appeared many times. V is TRBV5-5 and J is TRBJ2-3, with D tentatively TRBD1 or TRBD2 (5 bases each). This CDR3 region has 12 residues. Trimming pared 0 bases from V and 8 bases from J, leaving 7 bases between. The V gene's germline CDR1 is SGHKS and CDR2 YYEKEE (reference sequence). CDR3 residues: CASSLAGSTQYF. CDR3 in DNA: TGTGCCAGCAGCTTGGCAGGGAGTACGCAGTATTTT.

The sample holds many counts of this clonotype. The rearrangement joins TRBV12-3 or TRBV12-4 to TRBJ2-6; D gene uncertain. V shed 5 bases and J shed 1 base, with 6 bases lying between them. CDR3 length equals 14 residues. The CDR3 sequence is CASSPPSGANVLTF. The CDR3 DNA sequence: TGTGCCAGCAGTCCCCCTTCTGGGGCCAACGTCCTGACTTTC.

This clonotype was detected many times. The chain carries TRBV7-8 and TRBJ2-7; 10 nucleotides agree with TRBD1. V was pared by 5 bases and J by 3 bases, with 10 bases of the junction left unmatched. The CDR3 covers 16 residues. Germline values: CDR1 SGHVS, CDR2 FQNEAQ. CDR3 residues: CASSPGQGYGYYEQYF. CDR3 sequence (DNA): TGTGCCAGCAGCCCGGGACAGGGGTACGGCTACTACGAGCAGTACTTC.

The chain is built from TRBV20-1 and TRBJ1-5; D unresolved. CDR1 DFQATT and CDR2 SNEGSKA come from the germline V gene (reference sequence). This CDR3 contains 12 residues. Trimming removed 3 bases from V and 7 bases from J, with 10 bases in between. This CDR3 is CSARGGGQPQHF. The CDR3 DNA is TGCAGTGCTAGGGGTGGAGGACAGCCCCAGCATTTT.

The rearrangement uses TRBV29-1 and TRBJ2-3; D is unclear. The ends were cut back, 5 bases at V and 6 bases at J, with 12 bases in the middle. The CDR3 is made up of 12 amino acids. Germline V gene data show CDR1 as SQVTM and CDR2 as ANQGSEA. CDR3 sequence (DNA): TGCAGCGTTTCTCTCCCCGGGGATACGCAGTATTTT. It encodes CSVSLPGDTQYF.

This clonotype occurred a few times. The chain is built from TRBV10-3 and TRBJ1-2, with D hard to call. The length of the CDR3 is 13 residues. Per the germline V gene, CDR1 is ENHRY and CDR2 is SYGVKD. V gave up 4 bases and J gave up 0 bases, with 6 bases separating them. CDR3 sequence: CAISVRSNYGYTF. In DNA, the CDR3 is TGTGCCATCAGTGTACGGTCTAACTATGGCTACACCTTC.

The V and J genes are TRBV7-2 and TRBJ2-5; no definite D call. CDR1 is SGHTA, CDR2 FQGNSA, per germline. V lost 1 base to trimming and J lost 2 bases, with 8 bases between them. The CDR3 loop spans 14 amino acids. The CDR3 here is CASSLDVLQETQYF. The CDR3 bases are TGTGCCAGCAGCTTAGATGTTCTTCAAGAGACCCAGTACTTC.

This clonotype was recorded at least ten times. The chain has TRBV6-1 and TRBJ2-5; 7 bases line up with TRBD1. CDR3 size: 14 residues. The V gene's germline CDR1 is MNHNS and CDR2 SASEGT. The J segment lost 5 bases and the V segment lost 7 bases, leaving 10 bases of the junction unmatched. CDR3 protein: CASTKPTGSETQYF. In nucleotides, the CDR3 is TGTGCCAGCACCAAACCGACAGGGAGCGAGACCCAGTACTTC.

This clonotype appeared a few times. The rearrangement joins TRBV27 to TRBJ1-4; D is perhaps TRBD1 (6 bases). CDR3 size: 15 residues. CDR1 and CDR2 (germline): MNHEY, SMNVEV (reference sequence). V was shortened by 2 bases and J by 6 bases, with 13 bases between the two germline ends. The CDR3 here is CASSLTPQGYEKLFF. In DNA form, the CDR3 reads TGTGCCAGCAGTTTAACGCCACAGGGTTATGAAAAACTGTTTTTT.

Here the CDR3 reads CASSYSTAGAGSPNTEAFF. The CDR3 DNA sequence: TGTGCCAGCAGTTACTCGACGGCTGGGGCAGGTTCCCCGAACACTGAAGCTTTCTTT. V gene TRBV6-2 or TRBV6-3 combines with J gene TRBJ1-1; D might be TRBD1 (5 bases). The CDR3 extends over 19 amino acids. Germline values: CDR1 MNHEY, CDR2 SVGEGT. The V end was cut by 0 bases, the J end by 1 base, with 21 bases between.

The chain carries TRBV11-2 and TRBJ2-1; 7 bases are a match to TRBD1. The J segment lost 6 bases and the V segment lost 2 bases, leaving 7 bases of the junction unmatched. The CDR3 runs to 15 residues. The germline CDR1 and CDR2 sequences are SGHAT and FQNNGV. The CDR3 bases are TGTGCCAGCAGCTTAAAGAGGTCAGGGGGCAATGAGCAGTTCTTC. It yields the protein CASSLKRSGGNEQFF.

This clonotype was seen at least ten times. The J gene is TRBJ1-5, the V gene TRBV7-2; 8 bases are shared with TRBD1. CDR1 SGHTA and CDR2 FQGNSA come from the germline V gene. This CDR3 has 14 residues. V shed 5 bases, J shed 7 bases, and the junction held 7 bases outside the gene matches. The CDR3 DNA follows: TGTGCCAGCAGCCCTGGACAGGGATGGCAGCCCCAGCATTTT. Its protein is CASSPGQGWQPQHF.

J is TRBJ1-3 and V is TRBV7-2; 9 nucleotides align to TRBD1. Germline CDR1 is SGHTA and CDR2 is FQGNSA. The junction had 7 bases not matched to a gene; V was cut back by 5 bases and J by 2 bases. This CDR3 comprises 16 residues. DNA for the CDR3: TGTGCCAGCAGCCCACAGGGGGCCTCCGCTGGAAACACCATATATTTT. Its protein product is CASSPQGASAGNTIYF.

The chain links TRBV20-1 to TRBJ2-7, with a weak D call TRBD2 (6 bases). CDR3 size: 14 residues. The germline gives CDR1 DFQATT, CDR2 SNEGSKA (reference sequence). Between the trimmed V and J ends, which lost 7 bases and 5 bases, there was a span of 21 bases. DNA for the CDR3: TGCAGTGTGACCTCCGGAGGGAGGTCGGACGAGCAGTACTTC. This translates into CSVTSGGRSDEQYF.

This clonotype was picked up many times. A much more abundant neighbour one base away suggests this may be a read error. The CDR3 DNA follows: TGTGCCAGCAGCTTAGTGGGCCCAGATACGCAGTATTTT. It translates to CASSLVGPDTQYF. J is TRBJ2-3 and V is TRBV12-3 or TRBV12-4; D not certain. CDR3 length: 13 residues.

This rearrangement joins TRBV11-1 to TRBJ2-3; D gene unclear. This CDR3 contains 13 residues. Trimming left V 3 bases short and J 3 bases short, with 7 bases between. Looked up from germline, CDR1 is SGHAT and CDR2 is FQDESV (reference sequence). CDR3 bases: TGTGCCAGCAGCTTCGCCCTAACAGATACGCAGTATTTT. This encodes CASSFALTDTQYF.